This T cell receptor beta chain emerged from a study of blood T cell repertoires in COVID-19. Study in general: Specimens from acute and convalescent COVID-19 originated in the United States, Italy and Spain. Sample material is recorded as cDNA or gDNA derived from T cells, B-cell-depleted T cells, or PBMCs.

In the source study's methods: Counts of nucleated cells, estimated from reference gene primer amplification, were obtained. Clones were read by immunoSEQ multiplex PCR, and TCRdb kept only the in-frame ones, dropping some. V and J calls plus clone size are reproduced from that table; the DNA served to infer D and trimming. The repertoire holds hundreds of thousands of clones, around 89% seen once, with 1.1% in the top ten. From germline, CDR1 is MDHEN and CDR2 SYDVKM. Deletions cut 6 bases from V and 3 bases from J, with 9 bases between. The CDR3 totals 12 residues. Assignment of participants to cohorts was predicated upon participant-reported clinical history.

Sequencing was done on a sample of PBMCs or T cells enriched from blood (not recorded which). The V and J genes are TRBV28 and TRBJ2-7; D is unresolved. The sequence came from a man aged 25-45 years who had recovered from COVID-19. CDR3 nucleotides: TGTGCCAGCAGCTTACTTCTCTACGAGCAGTACTTC. It codes for CASSLLLYEQYF.